The sample holds a few counts of the clone carrying this T cell receptor (beta chain). The data were taken from a study of T-cell memory formation after mild COVID-19. TCRdb reprocessed the 5' RACE reads via MiXCR and lists one record per CDR3 protein. The data show some 160,000 distinct CDR3 sequences, roughly 31% seen once. The germline gives CDR1 LGHNT, CDR2 FRNRAP. V lost 5 bases, J lost 5 bases, and 13 bases stayed unmatched. This CDR3 has 17 residues. The sequenced sample consisted of PBMCs or a T cell subset sorted from them (not recorded which). This chain uses TRBV12-5 with TRBJ2-2; 8 bases are a match to TRBD2. The sequence derives from an adult woman who had mild COVID-19 (a few samples of this study predate the infection). Cell type and time point are not known. Written as DNA, the CDR3 is TGTGCTAGTGGTCTAAAATTTAGCGGGATGGGAACCGGGGAGCTGTTTTTT. Translating it yields CASGLKFSGMGTGELFF.